Below are 8 T cell receptor beta chains sequenced from a single sample in a study of shared clonotypes between healthy human individuals. Generated by immunoSEQ multiplex PCR, the TCRdb table keeps only in-frame clones and is missing some. The table has 450,000 to 500,000 clones, around 73% seen once. Sequencing was carried out using PBMCs. These receptors all stem from a woman aged 40 to 50 in good health. Some clones in this sample may be carry-over from other donors' samples.

Only one count was recorded for this clone. The gene calls are TRBV2 and TRBJ2-1; D perhaps matches TRBD2 (7 bases). V was cut by 7 bases and J by 0 bases, with 10 bases left in between. The CDR3 length is 14 residues. Germline CDR1 reads SNHLY; CDR2 reads FYNNEI. The CDR3: CASKGGSSYNEQFF. CDR3 bases: TGTGCCAGCAAGGGGGGGAGCTCCTACAATGAGCAGTTCTTC.

This clone was recorded many times. The chain is built from TRBV4-3 and TRBJ2-1; D uncertain. CDR3 length equals 15 residues. Germline CDR1 and CDR2: LGHNA and YSLEER. The V end lost 0 bases, the J end lost 4 bases, and 10 bases lay between the germline ends. Here the CDR3 reads CASSQDGAVYNEQFF. The CDR3 DNA reads as TGCGCCAGCAGCCAAGACGGTGCAGTGTACAATGAGCAGTTCTTC.

Ten or more counts support this clone. V and J are TRBV5-6 and TRBJ2-1; D is possibly TRBD1 (6 bases). This CDR3 spans 15 amino acids. The germline V gene has CDR1 SGHDT and CDR2 YYEEEE. The germline V and J ends were trimmed by 4 bases and 9 bases, with 20 bases remaining between them. The CDR3 coding sequence is TGTGCCAGCAGCCGTCCGGGGCAGGGGTGGGGTGAGCAGTTCTTC. Its protein product is CASSRPGQGWGEQFF.

The chain joins TRBV6-4 to TRBJ2-6; 10 bases align to TRBD1. The CDR3 is 16 amino acids. Per germline, CDR1 MRHNA and CDR2 SNTAGT. V shed 2 bases and J 2 bases; nucleotides not matched to a gene: 0. The CDR3 is CASSDGTGAGANVLTF. Written as DNA, the CDR3 is TGTGCCAGCAGTGACGGGACAGGGGCTGGGGCCAACGTCCTGACTTTC.

This chain links TRBV5-1 with TRBJ2-3; 11 nucleotides line up with TRBD2. V dropped 6 bases and J dropped 2; count of bases not matched to a gene: 5. The CDR3 length is 15 residues. Germline V gene lookup returns CDR1 SGHRS and CDR2 YFSETQ. Here the CDR3 reads CASTPGLADTDTQYF. The CDR3 region has the DNA TGCGCCAGCACTCCGGGACTAGCGGACACAGATACGCAGTATTTT.

The J gene is TRBJ2-5, the V gene TRBV14; the D is unclear. With 0 bases removed from V and 5 bases from J, the gap between germline ends came to 13 bases. The CDR3 has 15 amino acids. The germline gives CDR1 SGHDN, CDR2 FVKESK. CDR3 loop: CASSQEMGPGETQYF. The CDR3 DNA is TGTGCCAGCAGCCAAGAAATGGGTCCGGGCGAGACCCAGTACTTC.

Regarding this clone: Sequence at one end of the junction differs from germline and may be a read error. V and J are TRBV28 and TRBJ2-7, with D perhaps being TRBD1 or TRBD2 (5 bases each). Germline CDR1 MDHEN, CDR2 SYDVKM. The CDR3 covers 15 residues. The CDR3 DNA reads as TGTACCAGCAGCTCCCCAGGTAGGGGACGCTACGAGCAGTACTTC. This translates into CTSSSPGRGRYEQYF.

With respect to this clone: A junction end diverges from the germline sequence, so it may reflect a read error. The chain combines TRBV5-1 with TRBJ2-1; D possibly corresponds to TRBD2 (6 bases). This CDR3 spans 13 amino acids. Germline V gene data show CDR1 as SGHRS and CDR2 as YFSETQ. CDR3 sequence (DNA): TGCGCCAGCAGCTTGGCCCTTGGCGGGATCGTGATCTTC. Its translation: CASSLALGGIVIF.